One sample yielded the 18 T cell receptor beta chains listed below, sequenced in a study of blood T cell repertoires in COVID-19 (dated by TCRdb to 2018 to 2020). The method was the immunoSEQ multiplex PCR assay. TCRdb stores this immuneACCESS table with in-frame sequences only. Part of the clones is absent; in the studies checked, under half of the shortfall reflects unresolved V genes, and no reason is known for the rest. This sample has around 62,000 clones in its table, and roughly 88% of those were observed once. Together, the top ten hold around 1.2% of the sample. Sequenced sample: peripheral blood. Receptors were obtained from a woman between 55 and 75 years old with acute or convalescent COVID-19.

The gene calls are TRBV5-6 and TRBJ1-2; 10 bases are a match to TRBD1. Losses at the gene ends were 6 bases for V and 4 bases for J; bases not matched to a gene: 12. CDR1 and CDR2 from the germline V gene are SGHDT and YYEEEE. The CDR3 length is 16 residues. DNA of the CDR3: TGTGCCAGCATCCCAGGAGACAGGGGGCGCGGCTATGGCTACACCTTC. It specifies CASIPGDRGRGYGYTF.

The chain uses TRBV5-6 and TRBJ1-2; the D gene is possibly TRBD1 (6 bases). CDR1 is SGHDT and CDR2 is YYEEEE in the germline V gene. The V end lost 4 bases, the J end lost 0 bases, and 16 bases lay between the germline ends. This CDR3 is built from 16 residues. CDR3 in amino acids: CASSPPWDTANYGYTF. In nucleotides, the CDR3 is TGTGCCAGCAGCCCCCCGTGGGACACTGCTAACTATGGCTACACCTTC.

J is TRBJ1-4 and V is TRBV5-1; 9 bases map to TRBD1. The CDR3 runs to 13 residues. Trimming at V came to 4 bases and at J to 8 bases, leaving 3 bases not matched to a gene. Germline assignment: CDR1 SGHRS and CDR2 YFSETQ. CDR3 bases: TGCGCCAGCAGCGGGACAGGGTACGAAAAACTGTTTTTT. This gives the protein CASSGTGYEKLFF. Filled out from reference TRBV5-1 and TRBJ1-4, the complete variable domain reads KAGVTQTPRYLIKTRGQQVTLSCSPISGHRSVSWYQQTPGQGLQFLFEYFSETQRNKGNFPGRFSGRQFSNSRSEMNVSTLELGDSALYLCASSGTGYEKLFFGSGTQLSVL.

CDR3 sequence reads: CASSVSLIAGGIYNEQFF. CDR3 coding DNA: TGTGCCAGCAGCGTAAGCCTCATAGCGGGAGGAATCTACAATGAGCAGTTCTTC. This chain uses TRBV7-8 with TRBJ2-1; 10 nucleotides match TRBD2. CDR1 SGHVS and CDR2 FQNEAQ come from the germline V gene. With V trimmed by 5 bases and J by 3 bases, 13 bases remained unmatched. The CDR3 spans 18 residues.

V and J are TRBV11-2 and TRBJ1-4, with TRBD1 matching over 9 bases. The V segment lost 3 bases and the J segment 7 bases; nucleotides outside the gene matches: 6. This CDR3 region has 15 residues. CDR1 SGHAT and CDR2 FQNNGV come from the germline V gene. The CDR3 DNA follows: TGTGCCAGCAGCTTGGACAGGGGTTGGGGTGAAAAACTGTTTTTT. Translated, it gives CASSLDRGWGEKLFF.

V usage is TRBV5-6 and J usage is TRBJ2-5; no reliable D call. This CDR3 comprises 12 residues. V lost 0 bases and J 9 bases, leaving 9 bases between the germline ends. Germline-derived CDR1 and CDR2 are SGHDT and YYEEEE. The CDR3, as DNA: TGTGCCAGCAGCTTGGTTCTAGGCCCCCAGTACTTC. It is translated as CASSLVLGPQYF.

The rearrangement uses TRBV6-2 or TRBV6-3 and TRBJ2-7, with TRBD2 identical over 13 bases. The length of the CDR3 is 17 residues. The V segment lost 2 bases and the J segment 5 bases; nucleotides outside the gene matches: 9. Per germline, CDR1 MNHEY and CDR2 SVGEGT. As DNA, the CDR3 is TGTGCCAGCAGTTACCTCGGACTAGCGGGAGTTGATGACGAGCAGTACGTC. Amino acids: CASSYLGLAGVDDEQYV.

The chain's CDR3 is CASSGPGGTYEKLFF. The CDR3 DNA is TGTGCCAGCAGTGGACCGGGGGGAACCTACGAAAAACTGTTTTTT. V is TRBV25-1 and J is TRBJ1-4, with D possibly TRBD1 on 5 matching bases. Germline assignment: CDR1 MGHDK and CDR2 SYGVNS. This CDR3 has 15 residues. Trimming pared 4 bases from V and 8 bases from J, leaving 17 bases between.

This rearrangement joins TRBV11-2 to TRBJ2-2, with TRBD1 matching 10 bases. The CDR3 consists of 15 residues. Germline trimming cut 5 bases from V and 5 bases from J; bases unmatched to any gene: 5. CDR1 and CDR2 from the germline V gene are SGHAT and FQNNGV. In nucleotides, the CDR3 is TGTGCCAGCAGCCGACAGGGGGCTTGGACCGGGGAGCTGTTTTTT. Translating it yields CASSRQGAWTGELFF.

The V gene is TRBV2, the J gene TRBJ1-6, with unresolved D. Germline V lookup: CDR1 SNHLY, CDR2 FYNNEI. The CDR3 has 14 amino acids. V was clipped by 6 bases and J by 5 bases, with 11 bases between them. CDR3 amino acids: CASRERLNNSPLHF. The CDR3 nucleotides are TGTGCCAGCAGGGAGAGGCTTAATAATTCACCCCTCCACTTT.

This rearrangement joins TRBV19 to TRBJ1-5; tentative D call: TRBD1 (5 bases). The ends were cut back, 1 base at V and 2 bases at J, with 9 bases in the middle. CDR1 and CDR2 (germline): LNHDA, SQIVND (reference sequence). This CDR3 has 15 residues. This CDR3 reads CASSIGKQGNQPQHF. DNA for the CDR3: TGTGCCAGTAGTATAGGAAAACAGGGCAATCAGCCCCAGCATTTT.

This clone is a singleton in its sample. The chain links TRBV7-2 to TRBJ1-2; D is unresolved. The CDR3 has 14 amino acids. V lost 5 bases to trimming and J lost 4 bases, with 14 bases between them. Germline values: CDR1 SGHTA, CDR2 FQGNSA. CDR3 region: CASSPQLGGYGYTF. In DNA, the CDR3 is TGTGCCAGCAGCCCTCAGCTAGGCGGCTATGGCTACACCTTC.

The chain employs TRBV28 and TRBJ2-1; the match to TRBD2 covers 7 bases. V dropped 2 bases and J dropped 7; count of bases not matched to a gene: 14. The CDR3 spans 17 residues. Germline assignment: CDR1 MDHEN and CDR2 SYDVKM. For the CDR3, the DNA is TGTGCCAGCAGTTTAGATAAGCGGGGTCAACCGGGTAATGAGCAGTTCTTC. This sequence encodes CASSLDKRGQPGNEQFF.

V usage is TRBV6-5 and J usage is TRBJ2-1; D gene unclear. The CDR3 is 16 residues long. Germline CDR1 and CDR2: MNHEY and SVGAGI. Deletions cut 0 bases from V and 0 bases from J, with 9 bases between. CDR3 nucleotide sequence: TGTGCCAGCAGTTACTCGACGCGGAACTCCTACAATGAGCAGTTCTTC. Its translation is CASSYSTRNSYNEQFF.

The genes are TRBV13 and TRBJ1-3, with 7 bases aligning to TRBD1. In germline, CDR1 is PRHDT, CDR2 FYEKMQ (reference sequence). This CDR3 comprises 21 residues. Losses at the gene ends were 0 bases for V and 3 bases for J; bases not matched to a gene: 20. CDR3 coding DNA: TGTGCCAGCAGCTTAGGTTACCGCCGGGACAGCGGCAAAGGTAGTGGAAACACCATATATTTT. It translates to CASSLGYRRDSGKGSGNTIYF. The variable domain in full, with the rest retrieved from reference TRBV13 and TRBJ1-3, is AAGVIQSPRHLIKEKRETATLKCYPIPRHDTVYWYQQGPGQDPQFLISFYEKMQSDKGSIPDRFSAQQFSDYHSELNMSSLELGDSALYFCASSLGYRRDSGKGSGNTIYFGEGSWLTVV.

J is TRBJ1-2 and V is TRBV28, with a possible D match to TRBD1 (6 bases). The CDR3 has 11 residues. Germline V gene sequence: CDR1 MDHEN, CDR2 SYDVKM. Trimming took 10 bases from V and 4 from J, leaving 10 bases between them. CDR3 sequence: CATTGTYGYTF. The DNA of the CDR3 is TGTGCCACGACAGGTACCTATGGCTACACCTTC.

The chain couples TRBV19 to TRBJ1-2, with unresolved D. V lost 5 bases and J lost 8, with 9 bases in between. CDR1 is LNHDA, CDR2 SQIVND, per germline (reference sequence). The CDR3 runs 11 residues. Here the CDR3 reads CASSLGLGYTF. For the CDR3, the DNA is TGTGCCAGTAGTCTCGGACTCGGCTACACCTTC.

The V and J genes are TRBV15 and TRBJ2-2; TRBD1 matches at 9 bases. This CDR3 spans 18 amino acids. Germline CDR1 LNHNV, CDR2 YYDKDF (reference sequence). Trimming removed 3 bases from V and 4 bases from J; junction bases left unmatched: 12. The CDR3 reads CATSSTNLGTGPTGELFF. The CDR3 bases are TGTGCCACCAGCAGCACAAACCTCGGGACAGGGCCCACCGGGGAGCTGTTTTTT. Together with reference TRBV15 and TRBJ2-2, the CDR3 gives the full variable domain: DAMVIQNPRYQVTQFGKPVTLSCSQTLNHNVMYWYQQKSSQAPKLLFHYYDKDFNNEADTPDNFQSRRPNTSFCFLDIRSPGLGDTAMYLCATSSTNLGTGPTGELFFGEGSRLTVL.